What follows are 13 T cell receptor beta chains derived from one specimen sequenced in a study of T cell changes during pregnancy in multiple sclerosis. Clones were read by immunoSEQ multiplex PCR, and TCRdb kept only the in-frame ones, dropping some. The table shows 110,000 or so clones, with approximately 93% occurring only once. Sample: peripheral blood, taken before pregnancy. These receptors were taken from a female donor with multiple sclerosis, enrolled in a pregnancy study.

The chain links TRBV9 to TRBJ1-5; D may be TRBD1 (5 bases). Trimming stripped 4 bases from V and 1 base from J, with 12 bases between. The CDR3 sequence is 15 residues long. CDR1 is SGDLS, CDR2 YYNGEE, per germline. The CDR3 loop is CASSSLGLSNQPQHF. The DNA of the CDR3 is TGTGCCAGCAGCTCTCTGGGGCTGAGCAATCAGCCCCAGCATTTT.

The chain recombines TRBV6-1 with TRBJ2-1; TRBD1 agrees at 7 bases. With V trimmed by 5 bases and J by 2 bases, 6 bases remained unmatched. Germline V gives CDR1 MNHNS, CDR2 SASEGT. CDR3 length: 15 amino acids. CDR3 bases: TGTGCCAGCAGTTCCTGGACAGGCACCTACAATGAGCAGTTCTTC. It is translated as CASSSWTGTYNEQFF.

The chain joins TRBV5-5 to TRBJ2-2, with a weak D call TRBD1 (5 bases). The CDR3 spans 18 residues. Germline CDR1 reads SGHKS; CDR2 reads YYEKEE (reference sequence). V shed 4 bases and J shed 0 bases, with 19 bases lying between them. CDR3 sequence reads: CASSRVSQGPANTGELFF. CDR3 coding DNA: TGTGCCAGCAGCCGAGTTTCTCAGGGCCCCGCGAACACCGGGGAGCTGTTTTTT.

V is TRBV7-8 and J is TRBJ2-7; TRBD2 matches at 12 bases. Germline trimming cut 4 bases from V and 3 bases from J; bases unmatched to any gene: 7. Germline V gene data show CDR1 as SGHVS and CDR2 as FQNEAQ. CDR3 length: 16 residues. The CDR3 reads CASSSFGLAGSYEQYF. In DNA form, the CDR3 reads TGTGCCAGCAGCTCATTCGGACTAGCGGGAAGCTACGAGCAGTACTTC.

V gene TRBV7-2 combines with J gene TRBJ2-7, with a weak D call TRBD2 (6 bases). The germline gives CDR1 SGHTA, CDR2 FQGNSA. The CDR3 sequence is 13 residues long. The V end lost 5 bases, the J end lost 0 bases, and 8 bases lay between the germline ends. CDR3 DNA sequence: TGTGCCAGCAGCCACGGGGGCTCCTACGAGCAGTACTTC. Translating it yields CASSHGGSYEQYF.

The rearrangement uses TRBV28 and TRBJ2-1; TRBD2 matches at 7 bases. V was pared by 6 bases and J by 4 bases, with 15 bases of the junction left unmatched. Germline assignment: CDR1 MDHEN and CDR2 SYDVKM. CDR3 length equals 17 residues. Written as DNA, the CDR3 is TGTGCCAGCAGCCGAGGGAGGGGCAGGGCCTCTTACAATGAGCAGTTCTTC. Its protein product is CASSRGRGRASYNEQFF.

The chain employs TRBV10-2 and TRBJ2-7; 7 nucleotides align to TRBD1. With 2 bases clipped from V and 4 bases from J, the junction kept 5 bases outside the gene matches. This CDR3 is 14 amino acids long. In germline, CDR1 is WSHSY, CDR2 SAAADI. The CDR3: CASSETGTVYEQYF. The CDR3 DNA reads as TGCGCCAGCAGTGAGACCGGGACAGTTTACGAGCAGTACTTC.

The chain is built from TRBV5-1 and TRBJ1-5; D not certain. The V and J ends lost 4 bases and 3 bases respectively, with 11 bases between them. In germline, CDR1 is SGHRS, CDR2 YFSETQ. The CDR3 sequence is 14 residues long. The DNA for the CDR3 is TGCGCCAGCAGCGTGGACGGAGACAATCAGCCCCAGCATTTT. This gives the protein CASSVDGDNQPQHF.

This rearrangement joins TRBV5-1 to TRBJ2-7; 8 bases line up with TRBD2. V gave up 0 bases and J gave up 6 bases; unmatched junction bases: 8. Germline V lookup: CDR1 SGHRS, CDR2 YFSETQ. This CDR3 region has 15 residues. CDR3 protein: CASSLASGSTAEQYF. The CDR3 nucleotides are TGCGCCAGCAGCTTGGCCAGCGGGAGCACCGCCGAGCAGTACTTC.

Only one count was recorded for this clone. This rearrangement joins TRBV18 to TRBJ2-1; 14 nucleotides align to TRBD2. The CDR3 contains 16 residues. Looked up from germline, CDR1 is KGHSH and CDR2 is LQKENI. Germline trimming cut 3 bases from V and 8 bases from J; bases unmatched to any gene: 6. This CDR3 is CASSPWGLAGEDEQFF. CDR3 DNA: TGTGCCAGCTCACCCTGGGGACTAGCGGGAGAGGATGAGCAGTTCTTC.

The rearrangement uses TRBV28 and TRBJ2-7; a weak D match, TRBD2 (5 bases). This CDR3 spans 11 amino acids. With 7 bases removed from V and 4 bases from J, the gap between germline ends came to 8 bases. Germline loops: CDR1 MDHEN, CDR2 SYDVKM. The CDR3 loop is CASKEDYEQYF. CDR3 DNA: TGTGCCAGCAAGGAGGATTACGAGCAGTACTTC.

The gene calls are TRBV6-1 and TRBJ2-3; maybe TRBD1 (6 bases). Germline CDR1 and CDR2: MNHNS and SASEGT. Trimming removed 5 bases at V and 2 bases at J, with 11 bases between. The CDR3 contains 14 residues. The DNA for the CDR3 is TGTGCCAGCAGTACGGGACACCTCACAGATACGCAGTATTTT. It yields the protein CASSTGHLTDTQYF.

CDR3 coding DNA: TGCAGCGTTGGACTAGCGGGGGGGCCGTACGGGGAGCTGTTTTTT. Encoded protein: CSVGLAGGPYGELFF. The chain has TRBV29-1 and TRBJ2-2; 14 nucleotides match TRBD2. The junction had 5 bases not matched to a gene; V was cut back by 4 bases and J by 7 bases. The CDR3 loop spans 15 amino acids. Germline CDR1 SQVTM, CDR2 ANQGSEA.